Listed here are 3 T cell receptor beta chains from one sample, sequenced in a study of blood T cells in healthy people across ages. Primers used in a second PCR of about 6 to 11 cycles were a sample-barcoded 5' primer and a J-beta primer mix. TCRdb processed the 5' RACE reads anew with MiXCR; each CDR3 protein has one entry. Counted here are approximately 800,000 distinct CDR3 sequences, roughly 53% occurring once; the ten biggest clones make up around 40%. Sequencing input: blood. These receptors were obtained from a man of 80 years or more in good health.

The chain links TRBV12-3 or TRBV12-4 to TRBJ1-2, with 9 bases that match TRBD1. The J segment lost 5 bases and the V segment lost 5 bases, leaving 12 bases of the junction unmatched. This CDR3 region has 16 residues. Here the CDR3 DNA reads TGTGCCAGCAGTCGCGGACAGGGGCCGCGACTATATGGCTACACCTTC. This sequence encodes CASSRGQGPRLYGYTF.

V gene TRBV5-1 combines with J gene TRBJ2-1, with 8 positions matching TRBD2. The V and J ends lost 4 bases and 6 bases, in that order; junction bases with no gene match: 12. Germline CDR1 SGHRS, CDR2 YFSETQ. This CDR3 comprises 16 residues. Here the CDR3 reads CASSLITLAGFNEQFF. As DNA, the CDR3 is TGCGCCAGCAGCCTCATAACTCTAGCGGGTTTCAATGAGCAGTTCTTC.

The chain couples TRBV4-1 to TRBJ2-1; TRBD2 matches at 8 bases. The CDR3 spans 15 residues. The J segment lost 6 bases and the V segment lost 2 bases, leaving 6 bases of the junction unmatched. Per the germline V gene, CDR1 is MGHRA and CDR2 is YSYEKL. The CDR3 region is CASSQKREGVNEQFF. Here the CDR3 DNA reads TGCGCCAGCAGCCAAAAACGGGAGGGGGTCAATGAGCAGTTCTTC.